This T cell receptor (beta chain) was retrieved from a study of identifying expanded T cells in peripheral blood. Findings of the study overall: Across healthy donors, higher total template counts meant significantly greater approximately two-week count variance. Differentially abundant clones: 1 to 1.5 between replicates, roughly 16 at around 15 days, roughly 18 at four.

Only in-frame clones appear in the TCRdb table, and some are missing; sequencing was by immunoSEQ multiplex PCR. The sample shows approximately 100,000 clones, about 89% of them seen only once. Losses at the gene ends were 3 bases for V and 5 bases for J; bases not matched to a gene: 3. The germline V gene encodes CDR1 LNHDA and CDR2 SQIVND (reference sequence). This CDR3 is built from 15 residues. On this clone itself: Its antigen is not identified.

During the collection period, no donor immune events like infections were recorded. The rearrangement uses TRBV19 and TRBJ2-2; 10 bases agree with TRBD1. This TCR was recovered from a person between 18 and 70 years old in good health. Sequencing was carried out using blood. CDR3 in DNA: TGTGCCAGTAGTATCGGGACAGGGGTAACCGGGGAGCTGTTTTTT. Residues: CASSIGTGVTGELFF.